The source of this TCR beta chain is a study of blood T cell repertoires in COVID-19. Turning to the study itself: Donors in the United States, Italy and Spain gave samples during acute or convalescent COVID-19. T cells, B-cell-depleted T cells, or PBMCs provided the cDNA or gDNA that served as material.

This CDR3 is 13 amino acids long. The germline gives CDR1 MNHNY, CDR2 SVGAGI (reference sequence). The V and J ends lost 11 bases and 4 bases, in that order; junction bases with no gene match: 6. Per the study methods: Amplification of reference gene primers provided the estimated nucleated cell counts. Sequencing was performed with immunoSEQ multiplex PCR; in TCRdb, only in-frame clones are kept and a portion is missing. D and trimming were read from the DNA, whereas the V and J calls and clone size are those reported in that table. The sample yields approximately 62,000 clones, roughly four fifths seen once.

This sequence originates from a woman in her 50s with active or convalescent COVID-19. The chain carries TRBV6-6 and TRBJ1-3; 9 nucleotides match TRBD1. Sequencing used peripheral blood. The CDR3 loop reads CAGRTGAGNTIYF. The CDR3 nucleotides read TGTGCCGGAAGGACAGGGGCGGGAAACACCATATATTTT.